Sequencing of this TCR beta chain was carried out in a study of shared clonotypes between healthy human individuals. V was pared by 1 base and J by 2 bases, with 8 bases between. Germline V gene data show CDR1 as SGHAT and CDR2 as FQDESV (reference sequence). The CDR3 extends over 14 amino acids. Using immunoSEQ multiplex PCR, the repertoire was profiled, and TCRdb retains in-frame clones only, with some absent. The table shows about 2 million clones, with roughly 95% occurring only once. The sequence was collected from a man between 18 and 35 years old in good health. Material for sequencing was naive CD4+ T cells sorted from blood. Subset reported: CD45RA+ positively selected. V and J are TRBV11-1 and TRBJ2-5, with no clear D. The CDR3 sequence: CASSLGSGQETQYF. The CDR3 coding sequence is TGTGCCAGCAGCTTAGGTTCCGGGCAAGAGACCCAGTACTTC.